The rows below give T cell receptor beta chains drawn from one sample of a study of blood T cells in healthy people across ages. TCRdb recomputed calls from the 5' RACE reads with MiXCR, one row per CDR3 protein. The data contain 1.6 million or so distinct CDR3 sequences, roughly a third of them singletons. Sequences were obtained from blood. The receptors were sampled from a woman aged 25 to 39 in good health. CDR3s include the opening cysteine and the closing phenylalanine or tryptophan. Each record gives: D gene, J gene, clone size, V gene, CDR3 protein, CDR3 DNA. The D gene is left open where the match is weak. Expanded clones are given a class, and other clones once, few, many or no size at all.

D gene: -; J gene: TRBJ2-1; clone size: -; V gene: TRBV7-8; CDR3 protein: CASSPLGRNNEQFF; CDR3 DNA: TGTGCCAGCAGCCCCCTGGGGCGGAACAATGAGCAGTTCTTC
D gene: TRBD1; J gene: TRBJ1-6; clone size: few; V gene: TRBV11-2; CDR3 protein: CASSHALDRGPIPNSYNSPLHF; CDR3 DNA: TGTGCCAGCAGCCACGCCCTGGACAGGGGACCGATACCTAACTCCTATAATTCACCCCTCCACTTT
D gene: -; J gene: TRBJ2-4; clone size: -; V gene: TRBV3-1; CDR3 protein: CASSEGPLELAKNIQYF; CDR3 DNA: TGTGCCAGCAGCGAAGGGCCCTTAGAGCTAGCCAAAAACATTCAGTACTTC
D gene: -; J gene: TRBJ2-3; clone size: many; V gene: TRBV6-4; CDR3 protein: CASSPARGGSDTQYF; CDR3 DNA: TGTGCCAGCAGCCCAGCCCGTGGAGGTTCAGATACGCAGTATTTT
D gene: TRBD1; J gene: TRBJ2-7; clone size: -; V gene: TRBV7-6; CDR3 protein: CASSPFPGQGFPYEQYF; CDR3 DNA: TGTGCCAGCAGCCCGTTTCCGGGACAGGGTTTCCCCTACGAGCAGTACTTC
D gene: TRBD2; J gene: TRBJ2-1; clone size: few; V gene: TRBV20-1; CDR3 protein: CSAIHGGSKNNEQFF; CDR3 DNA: TGCAGTGCTATCCACGGGGGGAGTAAGAACAATGAGCAGTTCTTC
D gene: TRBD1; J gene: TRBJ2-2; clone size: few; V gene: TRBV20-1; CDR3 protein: CSAPPDRPNTGELFF; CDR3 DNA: TGCAGTGCTCCACCGGACAGGCCGAACACCGGGGAGCTGTTTTTT
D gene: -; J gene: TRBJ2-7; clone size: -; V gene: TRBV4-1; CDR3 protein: CASSQERIGGYEQYF; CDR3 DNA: TGCGCCAGCAGCCAAGAAAGGATAGGGGGCTACGAGCAGTACTTC
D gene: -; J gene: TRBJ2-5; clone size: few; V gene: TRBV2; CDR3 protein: CASSELAGAIGTQYF; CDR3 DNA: TGTGCCAGCAGTGAATTGGCAGGGGCGATCGGGACCCAGTACTTC
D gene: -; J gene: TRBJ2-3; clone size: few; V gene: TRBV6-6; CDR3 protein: CASSYSNLETDTQYF; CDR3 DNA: TGTGCCAGCAGTTACTCGAATCTAGAAACAGATACGCAGTATTTT
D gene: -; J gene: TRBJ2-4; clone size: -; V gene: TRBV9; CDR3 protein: CASSLQGGSQNIQYF; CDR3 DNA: TGTGCCAGCAGCCTTCAAGGAGGGTCCCAAAACATTCAGTACTTC
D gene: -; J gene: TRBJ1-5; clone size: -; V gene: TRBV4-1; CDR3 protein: CASSGMGNQPQHF; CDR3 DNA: TGCGCCAGCAGCGGGATGGGCAATCAGCCCCAGCATTTT
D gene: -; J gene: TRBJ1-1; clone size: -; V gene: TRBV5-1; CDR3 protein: CASTQTGSNTEVFF; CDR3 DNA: TGCGCCAGCACCCAAACAGGGTCGAACACTGAAGTTTTCTTT
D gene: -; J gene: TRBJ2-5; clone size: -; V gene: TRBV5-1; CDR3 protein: CASSLMGTREETQYF; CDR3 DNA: TGCGCCAGCAGCTTGATGGGAACGAGGGAAGAGACCCAGTACTTC
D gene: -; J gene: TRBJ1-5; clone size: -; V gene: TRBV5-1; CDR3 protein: CACSLDGGSDQPQHF; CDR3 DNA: TGCGCCTGCAGCTTGGATGGGGGCAGCGACCAGCCCCAGCATTTT
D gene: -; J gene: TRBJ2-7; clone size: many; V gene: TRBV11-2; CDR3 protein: CASSLVRLYEQYF; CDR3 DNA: TGTGCCAGCAGCTTAGTGAGACTCTACGAGCAGTACTTC
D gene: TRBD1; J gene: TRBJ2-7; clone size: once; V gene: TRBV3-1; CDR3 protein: CASSQDWGQSPEQYF; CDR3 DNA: TGTGCCAGCAGCCAAGATTGGGGACAGTCTCCCGAGCAGTACTTC
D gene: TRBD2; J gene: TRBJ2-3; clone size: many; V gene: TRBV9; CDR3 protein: CASSVSSSGIDTQYF; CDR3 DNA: TGTGCCAGCAGCGTGTCGTCTAGCGGGATAGATACGCAGTATTTT
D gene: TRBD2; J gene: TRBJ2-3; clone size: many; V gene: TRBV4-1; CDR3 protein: CASSQDLLTSGGTDTQYF; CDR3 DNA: TGCGCCAGCAGCCAAGACCTACTGACTAGCGGGGGCACAGATACGCAGTATTTT
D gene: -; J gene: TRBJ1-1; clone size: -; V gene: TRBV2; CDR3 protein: CASTGEGPEAFF; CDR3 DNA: TGTGCCAGCACTGGGGAAGGGCCTGAAGCTTTCTTT
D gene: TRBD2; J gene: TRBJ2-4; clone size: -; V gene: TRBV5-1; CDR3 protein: CASSLASGLAKNIQYF; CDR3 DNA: TGCGCCAGCAGCTTGGCTAGCGGGTTGGCCAAAAACATTCAGTACTTC
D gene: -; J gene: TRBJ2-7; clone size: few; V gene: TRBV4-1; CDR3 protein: CASSQSTHEQYF; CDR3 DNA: TGCGCCAGCAGCCAATCTACCCACGAGCAGTACTTC
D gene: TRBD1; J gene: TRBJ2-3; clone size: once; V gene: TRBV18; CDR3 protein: CASLGQGGTDTQYF; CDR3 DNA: TGTGCCAGCCTCGGACAGGGTGGCACAGATACGCAGTATTTT
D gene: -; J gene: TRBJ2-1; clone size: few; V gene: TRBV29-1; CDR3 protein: CSVEDLGGTNPYNEQFF; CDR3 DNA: TGCAGCGTTGAAGATCTCGGGGGAACTAACCCCTACAATGAGCAGTTCTTC
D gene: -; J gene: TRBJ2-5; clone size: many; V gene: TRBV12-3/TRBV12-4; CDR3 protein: CASRSTQGQETQYF; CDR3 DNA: TGTGCCAGCAGATCCACGCAGGGCCAAGAGACCCAGTACTTC
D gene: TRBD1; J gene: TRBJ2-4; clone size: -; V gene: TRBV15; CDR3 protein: CATSISGTEPLSSIQYF; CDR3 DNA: TGTGCCACCAGCATTTCCGGGACAGAACCACTAAGTAGCATTCAGTACTTC
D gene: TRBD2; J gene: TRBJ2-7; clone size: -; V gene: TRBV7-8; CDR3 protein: CASSLGPRGGFSYEQYF; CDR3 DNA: TGTGCCAGCAGCTTAGGACCACGGGGGGGCTTCTCCTACGAGCAGTACTTC
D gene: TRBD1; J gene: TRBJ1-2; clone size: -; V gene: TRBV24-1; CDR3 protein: CATSDGQGTRGYTF; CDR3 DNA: TGTGCCACCAGTGACGGACAGGGGACTCGCGGCTACACCTTC
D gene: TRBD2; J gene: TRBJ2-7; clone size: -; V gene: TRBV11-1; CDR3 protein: CASSLASSGRIGNEQYF; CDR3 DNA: TGTGCCAGCAGCTTAGCGTCTAGCGGGAGGATAGGCAACGAGCAGTACTTC
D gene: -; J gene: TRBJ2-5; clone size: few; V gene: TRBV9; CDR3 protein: CASSSEGLQETQYF; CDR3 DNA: TGTGCCAGCAGCTCAGAGGGCCTTCAAGAGACCCAGTACTTC
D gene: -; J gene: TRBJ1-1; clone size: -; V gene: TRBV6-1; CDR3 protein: CASREGVDTEAFF; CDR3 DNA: TGTGCCAGCAGAGAGGGGGTCGACACTGAAGCTTTCTTT
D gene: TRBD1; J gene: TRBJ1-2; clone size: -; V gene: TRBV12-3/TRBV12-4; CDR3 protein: CASSFGQGQGYTF; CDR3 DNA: TGTGCCAGCAGTTTCGGACAGGGGCAAGGCTACACCTTC
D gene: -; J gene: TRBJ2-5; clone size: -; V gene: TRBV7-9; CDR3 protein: CASSPGHSVKGTQYF; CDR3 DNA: TGTGCCAGCAGCCCGGGACACTCCGTTAAAGGGACCCAGTACTTC
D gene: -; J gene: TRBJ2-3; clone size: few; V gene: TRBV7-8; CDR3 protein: CASQRRGSTDTQYF; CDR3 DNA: TGTGCCAGCCAGAGAAGAGGCAGCACAGATACGCAGTATTTT
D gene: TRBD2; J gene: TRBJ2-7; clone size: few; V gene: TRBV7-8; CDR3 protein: CASENIRAGVGVEQYF; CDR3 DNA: TGTGCCAGCGAAAATATCCGTGCGGGAGTGGGGGTCGAGCAGTACTTC
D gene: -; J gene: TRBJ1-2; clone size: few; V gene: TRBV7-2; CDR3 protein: CASSLDPGTYGYTF; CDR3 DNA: TGTGCCAGCAGCTTAGACCCGGGAACCTATGGCTACACCTTC
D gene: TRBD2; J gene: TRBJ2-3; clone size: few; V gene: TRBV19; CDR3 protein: CASSIWTSRVTDTQYF; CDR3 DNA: TGTGCCAGTAGTATTTGGACTAGCCGTGTCACAGATACGCAGTATTTT